The next 26 T cell receptor beta chains were all read from a single sample in a study of blood T cells in healthy people across ages. Through a sample-barcoded 5' primer and a J-beta primer mix, a second PCR was run for roughly 6 to 11 cycles. TCRdb ran MiXCR on the 5' RACE reads and lists one entry per CDR3 protein. The repertoire holds about 1.6 million distinct CDR3 sequences, with around 36% as singletons. The material sequenced was blood. The receptors here all came from a woman in her 30s in good health.

The chain has TRBV5-4 and TRBJ2-5, with TRBD1 matching 10 bases. Trimming removed 4 bases from V and 5 bases from J; junction bases left unmatched: 2. This CDR3 has 13 residues. The V gene's germline CDR1 is SGHNT and CDR2 YYREEE (reference sequence). The DNA for the CDR3 is TGTGCCAGCAGCATGGGACAGGGGGAGACCCAGTACTTC. Translated, it gives CASSMGQGETQYF.

In regard to this clonotype: One end of the junction fails to match germline, which may point to a read error. The chain carries TRBV5-1 and TRBJ2-2, with 8 bases matching TRBD2. Germline V gene data show CDR1 as SGHRS and CDR2 as YFSETQ. The CDR3 length is 15 residues. This CDR3 reads CASSLVSGDTGERFF. CDR3 nucleotides: TGCGCCAGCAGCTTGGTTAGCGGGGACACCGGGGAGCGGTTTTTT.

The CDR3 spells CASRMGAGELFF. As DNA, the CDR3 is TGTGCCAGCAGGATGGGGGCCGGGGAGCTGTTTTTT. The chain has TRBV12-3 or TRBV12-4 and TRBJ2-2, with D possibly called TRBD1 or TRBD2 (5 bases each). The CDR3 has 12 amino acids. The V end lost 6 bases, the J end lost 6 bases, and 8 bases lay between the germline ends.

In the case of this clonotype: This may come from a read error, since a much larger clone is one base off. The rearrangement links TRBV29-1 to TRBJ2-7; the D gene could be TRBD1 or TRBD2 (5 bases each). Trimming took off 7 bases at V and 0 bases at J, with 13 bases between the two ends. CDR3 length equals 13 residues. The germline CDR1 and CDR2 sequences are SQVTM and ANQGSEA. In nucleotides, the CDR3 is TGCAGCGCTGTGGGGGTGAGCTCCTACGAGCAGTACTTC. It specifies CSAVGVSSYEQYF.

The chain joins TRBV18 to TRBJ2-5, with 8 bases matching TRBD1. J was trimmed by 4 bases and V by 4 bases; bases with no gene match: 11. The CDR3 runs 16 residues. Germline loops: CDR1 KGHSH, CDR2 LQKENI. CDR3 in amino acids: CASSLETGGRGETQYF. In DNA, the CDR3 is TGTGCCAGCTCACTCGAAACAGGGGGAAGAGGAGAGACCCAGTACTTC.

This clonotype came up many times. The chain joins TRBV20-1 to TRBJ2-7; D gene unclear. Trimming cost V 2 bases and J 3 bases, with 14 bases left between them. The CDR3 totals 14 residues. CDR1 DFQATT and CDR2 SNEGSKA come from the germline V gene (reference sequence). The CDR3 loop reads CSARQWSRSYEQYF. In DNA form, the CDR3 reads TGCAGTGCTAGACAATGGTCTCGAAGCTACGAGCAGTACTTC.

This clonotype came up many times. J is TRBJ2-3 and V is TRBV20-1, with 8 bases lining up with TRBD2. Trimming took 5 bases from V and 5 from J; bases not matched to a gene: 9. Germline CDR1 DFQATT, CDR2 SNEGSKA (reference sequence). The length of the CDR3 is 14 residues. The CDR3 loop reads CSAPSGGAGDTQYF. In DNA, the CDR3 is TGCAGTGCTCCATCGGGGGGGGCGGGAGATACGCAGTATTTT.

This clonotype occurred a few times. V gene TRBV9 combines with J gene TRBJ1-3; 8 bases match TRBD1. The CDR3 contains 16 residues. Germline assignment: CDR1 SGDLS and CDR2 YYNGEE. Trimming removed 4 bases from V and 1 base from J; junction bases left unmatched: 7. The CDR3 DNA reads TGTGCCAGCAGCAAACCAGGGGGCCTGTCTGGAAACACCATATATTTT. This sequence encodes CASSKPGGLSGNTIYF.

The V call is TRBV9, the J call TRBJ2-1; D is perhaps TRBD1 or TRBD2 (6 bases each). The CDR3 has 15 amino acids. Germline values: CDR1 SGDLS, CDR2 YYNGEE. The germline V and J ends were trimmed by 2 bases and 7 bases, with 16 bases remaining between them. The CDR3 DNA is TGTGCCAGCAGCGTGCTGGGGGGCCTAAAGAATGAGCAGTTCTTC. Residues: CASSVLGGLKNEQFF.

V usage is TRBV21-1 and J usage is TRBJ2-1; the table assigns TRBD2, which was not confirmed against the DNA. TRBV21-1 is designated a pseudogene. The CDR3 covers 20 residues. The CDR3 DNA sequence: TGTGCCAGCAGCAAAAAGGAGCGGGGGAGAGAAAAGAGCTCCTACAATGAGCAGTTCTTC. It yields the protein CASSKKERGREKSSYNEQFF.

The chain uses TRBV12-5 and TRBJ2-5; weak D call: TRBD2 (7 bases). V lost 7 bases to trimming and J lost 7 bases, with 19 bases between them. CDR1 LGHNT and CDR2 FRNRAP come from the germline V gene. This CDR3 region has 14 residues. In DNA, the CDR3 is TGTGCTAGTGCCTCGTCGGGGGGCGAAGGGACCCAGTACTTC. Its protein is CASASSGGEGTQYF.

The chain combines TRBV21-1 with TRBJ1-1; the table's D call of TRBD1 was not tested on the DNA. TRBV21-1 is a pseudogene. CDR3 size: 17 residues. The CDR3 region has the DNA TGTGCCAGCGCGGTCGTGTGTGAACCCCTTTTGAACACTGAAGCTTTCTTT. This gives the protein CASAVVCEPLLNTEAFF.

The table lists this clonotype with many counts. The chain is built from TRBV7-9 and TRBJ2-3; D ambiguous. Germline CDR1 reads SEHNR; CDR2 reads FQNEAQ (reference sequence). The CDR3 consists of 15 residues. V lost 2 bases, J lost 4 bases, and 13 bases lay in between. The CDR3 reads CASSLTVDESDTQYF. The CDR3 DNA sequence: TGTGCCAGCAGCTTAACCGTGGATGAGTCAGATACGCAGTATTTT.

As for this clonotype: An end of the junction does not agree with germline; a read error may underlie this. The chain couples TRBV10-2 to TRBJ1-2, with TRBD1 as a possible D gene (6 bases). This CDR3 comprises 15 residues. Germline V gives CDR1 WSHSY, CDR2 SAAADI. The CDR3 DNA reads TGCGCTAGCAGTGAGTCTGGGGGGCGGGGATATGGCTACACCTTC. It codes for CASSESGGRGYGYTF.

The rearrangement uses TRBV5-4 and TRBJ2-1; the match to TRBD2 covers 8 bases. The CDR3 length is 13 residues. Germline V gives CDR1 SGHNT, CDR2 YYREEE (reference sequence). With 4 bases clipped from V and 9 bases from J, the junction kept 6 bases outside the gene matches. As DNA, the CDR3 is TGTGCCAGCAGCCACCGGGGGGGAGCTGAGCAGTTCTTC. Its translation is CASSHRGGAEQFF.

This clonotype was seen many times. This sequence joins TRBV3-1 and TRBJ2-7; D is undetermined. CDR1 and CDR2 from the germline V gene are LGHDT and YNNKEL (reference sequence). With 1 base removed from V and 2 bases from J, the gap between germline ends came to 6 bases. The CDR3 contains 13 residues. The CDR3: CASSQASTYEQYF. The CDR3 DNA follows: TGTGCCAGCAGCCAAGCATCTACCTACGAGCAGTACTTC.

V is TRBV27 and J is TRBJ2-7; 7 bases map to TRBD1. J was trimmed by 2 bases and V by 5 bases; bases with no gene match: 6. CDR1 MNHEY and CDR2 SMNVEV come from the germline V gene (reference sequence). This CDR3 has 14 residues. CDR3 sequence reads: CASSPWDSPYEQYF. CDR3 DNA: TGTGCCAGCAGTCCTTGGGACAGTCCCTACGAGCAGTACTTC.

This clonotype was seen more than once but under ten times. The genes are TRBV28 and TRBJ2-7; the match to TRBD1 covers 9 bases. The CDR3 sequence is 15 residues long. Germline assignment: CDR1 MDHEN and CDR2 SYDVKM. Trimming cost V 3 bases and J 12 bases; bases outside gene matches: 15. The CDR3 DNA reads TGTGCCAGCAGTTTCACCACCGGGACAGGGCCCGAGGGGTACTTC. Translation: CASSFTTGTGPEGYF.

This clonotype has just a few counts. This CDR3 reads CASSKTTGTSSYNEQFF. CDR3 DNA: TGTGCCAGCAGCAAAACAACCGGGACGAGCTCCTACAATGAGCAGTTCTTC. The chain recombines TRBV11-2 with TRBJ2-1; perhaps D is TRBD1 or TRBD2 (5 bases each). Germline loops: CDR1 SGHAT, CDR2 FQNNGV. The germline V and J ends were trimmed by 5 bases and 0 bases, with 17 bases remaining between them. This CDR3 is 17 amino acids long.

In regard to this clonotype: One end of the junction fails to match germline, which may point to a read error. CDR3 protein: CARKTGSGANVQTF. CDR3 nucleotides: TGTGCCAGGAAGACAGGGTCTGGGGCCAACGTCCAGACTTTC. J is TRBJ2-6 and V is TRBV2; 7 positions match TRBD1. CDR1 and CDR2 (germline): SNHLY, FYNNEI. The CDR3 extends over 14 amino acids.

This clonotype occurred a few times. One base away lies a much larger clone, so this may be a sequencing read error. This chain links TRBV12-3 or TRBV12-4 with TRBJ2-3; 7 nucleotides align to TRBD2. The length of the CDR3 is 13 residues. V lost 7 bases and J lost 1; bases outside the gene matches: 2. CDR3 sequence (DNA): TGTGCCAGCAATGCGGGAGGCACAGATACGCAGTATTTT. Translating gives CASNAGGTDTQYF.

In nucleotides, the CDR3 is TGTGCCACCAGCAGAGATCGGTACAGGGGCAGCACAGATACGCAGTATTTT. This translates into CATSRDRYRGSTDTQYF. This rearrangement joins TRBV15 to TRBJ2-3; TRBD1 matches 7 bases. The CDR3 covers 17 residues. After removal of 0 bases from V and 0 bases from J, the junction contained 6 bases not matched to a gene. CDR1 LNHNV and CDR2 YYDKDF come from the germline V gene (reference sequence). Complete variable domain (other parts from reference TRBV15 and TRBJ2-3): DAMVIQNPRYQVTQFGKPVTLSCSQTLNHNVMYWYQQKSSQAPKLLFHYYDKDFNNEADTPDNFQSRRPNTSFCFLDIRSPGLGDTAMYLCATSRDRYRGSTDTQYFGPGTRLTVL.

This clonotype was detected ten times or more. This sequence joins TRBV29-1 and TRBJ2-7, with 12 bases lining up with TRBD2. Germline V gene lookup returns CDR1 SQVTM and CDR2 ANQGSEA. The J segment lost 2 bases and the V segment lost 4 bases, leaving 3 bases of the junction unmatched. The CDR3 loop spans 14 amino acids. The CDR3 protein is CSVAASGRAYEQYF. The CDR3, as DNA: TGCAGCGTTGCGGCTAGCGGGAGGGCCTACGAGCAGTACTTC.

On this clonotype itself: This clone may be a read error of a much larger clone one base away. This chain joins TRBV28 and TRBJ2-1, with 8 bases that match TRBD2. The J segment lost 6 bases and the V segment lost 5 bases, leaving 12 bases of the junction unmatched. The germline V gene has CDR1 MDHEN and CDR2 SYDVKM. There are 16 residues in the CDR3. DNA of the CDR3: TGTGCCAGCAGTCACTCCTGGAACGGGGGGGGCAATGAGCAGTTCTTC. It is translated as CASSHSWNGGGNEQFF.

This chain connects TRBV20-1 to TRBJ2-2, with 7 bases lining up with TRBD1. Germline-derived CDR1 and CDR2 are DFQATT and SNEGSKA (reference sequence). The J segment lost 1 base and the V segment lost 6 bases, leaving 8 bases of the junction unmatched. CDR3 length: 15 amino acids. CDR3 bases: TGCAGTGCCCACGAGGGGGACAGGAACACCGGGGAGCTGTTTTTT. Protein: CSAHEGDRNTGELFF.

The chain combines TRBV30 with TRBJ1-4; weak D call: TRBD1 (5 bases). The CDR3 is made up of 15 amino acids. The germline CDR1 and CDR2 sequences are GTSNPN and SVGIG (reference sequence). V shed 3 bases and J shed 8 bases, with 19 bases lying between them. The CDR3 nucleotides read TGTGCCTGGAGGTCAGACAGCTACGTGGGGGAAAAACTGTTTTTT. This codes for CAWRSDSYVGEKLFF.